The 20 T cell receptor beta chains listed next were all sequenced from one sample in a study of cytomegalovirus exposure and HLA in healthy donors. The PCR ran on 60 Vbeta and 13 Jbeta primers. TCRdb's table, derived via immunoSEQ multiplex PCR, lists solely in-frame clones and lacks some. This sample carries about 160,000 clones, roughly 78% of them seen once, and the ten largest clones take around 7%. The specimen was PBMCs. The receptors were gathered from a middle-aged man in good health and CMV-seropositive.

The rearrangement joins TRBV4-1 to TRBJ2-2; D is unclear. The CDR3 has 19 amino acids. CDR1 is MGHRA and CDR2 is YSYEKL in the germline V gene. V lost 0 bases and J 2 bases, leaving 19 bases between the germline ends. The CDR3 protein is CASSQEWSSHTANTGELFF. The CDR3 nucleotides are TGCGCCAGCAGCCAAGAGTGGAGCAGCCACACGGCAAACACCGGGGAGCTGTTTTTT.

The chain employs TRBV18 and TRBJ1-5; 10 bases are a match to TRBD1. Germline values: CDR1 KGHSH, CDR2 LQKENI. With V trimmed by 6 bases and J by 3 bases, 5 bases remained unmatched. The CDR3 sequence is 15 residues long. For the CDR3, the DNA is TGTGCCAGCTCCCCGACAGGGGGCTTCAATCAGCCCCAGCATTTT. This encodes CASSPTGGFNQPQHF.

The rearrangement links TRBV4-3 to TRBJ2-5, with a weak D call TRBD1 (5 bases). CDR1 is LGHNA, CDR2 YSLEER, per germline. CDR3 length: 15 amino acids. V was shortened by 0 bases and J by 5 bases, with 13 bases between the two germline ends. The CDR3 region has the DNA TGCGCCAGCAGCCAAGACCGCCAGGGCATGGAGACCCAGTACTTC. Translation: CASSQDRQGMETQYF.

V and J are TRBV4-3 and TRBJ2-1, with TRBD1 identical over 8 bases. Germline V gives CDR1 LGHNA, CDR2 YSLEER. This CDR3 region has 16 residues. V was pared by 4 bases and J by 1 base, with 6 bases of the junction left unmatched. CDR3 nucleotides: TGCGCCAGCAGCCGGAACCACAGGGGGTCCTACAATGAGCAGTTCTTC. It yields the protein CASSRNHRGSYNEQFF.

Here the CDR3 reads CASSPQGSYGYTF. CDR3 nucleotides: TGTGCCAGCAGCCCCCAGGGCAGCTATGGCTACACCTTC. The rearrangement links TRBV9 to TRBJ1-2, with a tentative D call TRBD1 (5 bases). The CDR3 sequence is 13 residues long. The V gene lost 4 bases and the J gene lost 4 bases, with 11 bases spanning the gap. Germline V gene sequence: CDR1 SGDLS, CDR2 YYNGEE.

V and J are TRBV2 and TRBJ2-2, with D possibly being TRBD1 (5 bases). This CDR3 region has 13 residues. V lost 11 bases to trimming and J lost 0 bases, with 10 bases between them. Germline V gives CDR1 SNHLY, CDR2 FYNNEI. The CDR3 DNA reads TGTGCCTCTCGGACATCGAACACCGGGGAGCTGTTTTTT. Amino acids: CASRTSNTGELFF.

This clone was counted only a few times. The rearrangement joins TRBV7-6 to TRBJ2-5, with 8 bases matching TRBD1. V lost 1 base to trimming and J lost 5 bases; unmatched junction nucleotides: 3. Germline-derived CDR1 and CDR2 are SGHVS and FNYEAQ. The CDR3 is made up of 14 amino acids. Here the CDR3 reads CASSLGTGRETQYF. DNA for the CDR3: TGTGCCAGCAGCTTAGGGACAGGGCGGGAGACCCAGTACTTC.

This clone occurred a few times. The rearrangement uses TRBV7-6 and TRBJ2-5; TRBD1 is a possible D gene (6 bases). Trimming took 2 bases from V and 4 from J, leaving 20 bases between them. Germline loops: CDR1 SGHVS, CDR2 FNYEAQ. This CDR3 has 17 amino acids. The CDR3 sequence is CASSLSRSWGQAETQYF. The DNA for the CDR3 is TGTGCCAGCAGCTTATCCCGTTCGTGGGGGCAAGCAGAGACCCAGTACTTC.

This clone showed up just a few times. This CDR3 reads CASSQESGGSTDTQYF. The CDR3 nucleotides read TGTGCCAGCAGCCAAGAATCAGGGGGTAGCACAGATACGCAGTATTTT. The rearrangement links TRBV4-2 to TRBJ2-3; TRBD1 aligns across 7 bases. V was clipped by 0 bases and J by 0 bases; unmatched bases: 3. Germline loops: CDR1 LGHNA, CDR2 YNFKEQ. The CDR3 is 16 amino acids.

This rearrangement joins TRBV7-9 to TRBJ1-2; TRBD1 aligns across 7 bases. CDR3 length: 16 residues. Germline V gives CDR1 SEHNR, CDR2 FQNEAQ (reference sequence). Germline trimming cut 2 bases from V and 0 bases from J; bases unmatched to any gene: 6. CDR3 residues: CASSLPTDRSNYGYTF. The DNA for the CDR3 is TGTGCCAGCAGCTTACCGACGGACAGGTCTAACTATGGCTACACCTTC.

This chain uses TRBV9 with TRBJ1-2; D gene ambiguous. Trimming took off 3 bases at V and 5 bases at J, with 11 bases between the two ends. This CDR3 region has 13 residues. The germline V gene encodes CDR1 SGDLS and CDR2 YYNGEE. The CDR3 sequence: CASSGAGAYGYTF. The CDR3 bases are TGTGCCAGCAGCGGGGCAGGTGCTTATGGCTACACCTTC.

Comments on this clone: This CDR3 is also generated by other DNA sequences in the sample. This chain connects TRBV5-1 to TRBJ1-2; 9 bases align to TRBD1. CDR3 length: 20 residues. Germline-derived CDR1 and CDR2 are SGHRS and YFSETQ. V trimming: 5 bases; J trimming: 7 bases; junction bases outside the gene matches: 27. The CDR3 is CASRQRDREGPDLAGSGYTF. CDR3 bases: TGCGCCAGCAGGCAACGGGACAGGGAGGGTCCCGACCTGGCCGGGAGTGGCTACACCTTC.

This clone was recorded only once. This sequence joins TRBV13 and TRBJ2-1; 7 positions agree with TRBD2. V lost 5 bases, J lost 7 bases, and 11 bases stayed unmatched. Looked up from germline, CDR1 is PRHDT and CDR2 is FYEKMQ (reference sequence). This CDR3 spans 15 amino acids. The CDR3 protein is CASSVSGGGVNEQFF. The DNA for the CDR3 is TGTGCCAGCAGCGTTTCGGGCGGGGGAGTAAATGAGCAGTTCTTC.

V usage is TRBV9 and J usage is TRBJ2-5, with no clear D. The J call could be wrong; TRBJ2-7 is a better fit for the DNA end. The CDR3 is made up of 14 amino acids. Germline V gives CDR1 SGDLS, CDR2 YYNGEE. The CDR3 here is CASSSTVSSYEQYF. The CDR3, as DNA: TGTGCCAGCAGCTCGACCGTTAGCTCCTACGAGCAGTACTTC.

J is TRBJ2-1 and V is TRBV9; 9 nucleotides agree with TRBD2. The V segment lost 3 bases and the J segment 5 bases; nucleotides outside the gene matches: 6. Per germline, CDR1 SGDLS and CDR2 YYNGEE. This CDR3 is 15 amino acids long. The CDR3 sequence: CASSAGLAWNNEQFF. As DNA, the CDR3 is TGTGCCAGCAGCGCGGGACTAGCATGGAACAATGAGCAGTTCTTC.

DNA of the CDR3: TGCGCCAGCAGCTTACAGGGGGCAAGGAACACTGAAGCTTTCTTT. Translation gives CASSLQGARNTEAFF. The chain combines TRBV5-1 with TRBJ1-1, with 9 bases aligning to TRBD1. Germline-derived CDR1 and CDR2 are SGHRS and YFSETQ. V trimming: 2 bases; J trimming: 1 base; junction bases outside the gene matches: 3. The CDR3 covers 15 residues. The entire variable domain, with the rest obtained from reference TRBV5-1 and TRBJ1-1, is as follows: KAGVTQTPRYLIKTRGQQVTLSCSPISGHRSVSWYQQTPGQGLQFLFEYFSETQRNKGNFPGRFSGRQFSNSRSEMNVSTLELGDSALYLCASSLQGARNTEAFFGQGTRLTVV.

The rearrangement links TRBV11-3 to TRBJ2-2, with D maybe TRBD2 (5 bases). The CDR3 consists of 13 residues. V lost 2 bases to trimming and J lost 6 bases, with 7 bases between them. Looked up from germline, CDR1 is SGHNT and CDR2 is YENEEA. The CDR3 nucleotides are TGTGCCAGCAGCTTAACGGGGTCCGGGGAGCTGTTTTTT. Amino acid sequence: CASSLTGSGELFF.

This clone turned up a few times. The J gene is TRBJ1-4, the V gene TRBV11-2; weak D call: TRBD1 (6 bases). The germline V and J ends were trimmed by 1 base and 5 bases, with 14 bases remaining between them. Germline lookup yields CDR1 SGHAT and CDR2 FQNNGV. The CDR3 length is 16 residues. CDR3 in DNA: TGTGCCAGCAGCTTAGGCACAACAGGGACGAATGAAAAACTGTTTTTT. Its translation is CASSLGTTGTNEKLFF.

V gene TRBV4-2 combines with J gene TRBJ1-6; 7 nucleotides agree with TRBD1. This CDR3 comprises 16 residues. The germline V gene has CDR1 LGHNA and CDR2 YNFKEQ. Losses at the gene ends were 3 bases for V and 7 bases for J; bases not matched to a gene: 9. The CDR3 region is CASSQDVVRGNSPLHF. The CDR3 DNA is TGTGCCAGCAGCCAGGATGTCGTCAGGGGGAATTCACCCCTCCACTTT.

The genes are TRBV11-1 and TRBJ1-1; TRBD1 might be the D (5 bases). The CDR3 has 14 amino acids. V was shortened by 1 base and J by 11 bases, with 17 bases between the two germline ends. From germline, CDR1 is SGHAT and CDR2 FQDESV (reference sequence). CDR3 protein: CASSLERGRGDAFF. The DNA for the CDR3 is TGTGCCAGCAGCTTAGAGCGCGGGAGGGGCGACGCTTTCTTT.